The T cell receptor beta chain described here comes from a study of T-cell memory formation after mild COVID-19. Study-level results: Nothing confirmed that second-wave clones peaking on day 37 were specific for SARS-CoV-2. Pre-infection memory already had some responding clones, implying cross-reactive memory joined. CD4/CD8 balance characterized clones contracting day 15 to 85, and CD4+ skew characterized later expanders.

TCRdb passed the 5' RACE reads through MiXCR, listing each CDR3 protein once. Of 250,000 to 300,000 distinct CDR3 sequences listed, about 17% are singletons. V was cut by 6 bases and J by 4 bases, with 16 bases left in between. The CDR3 spans 15 residues. This clonotype was counted a few times. Its antigen is still unknown. Source material: PBMCs or a T cell subset sorted from them (not recorded which). The gene calls are TRBV12-3 or TRBV12-4 and TRBJ2-1; weak D call: TRBD1 (6 bases). The TCR sequence derives from a man between 18 and 29 years old who had mild COVID-19 (a few samples of this study predate the infection). Cell type and time point are not known. CDR3 nucleotides: TGTGCCAGCAGCAAGCAGGGGCGAGGTTACAATGAGCAGTTCTTC. This codes for CASSKQGRGYNEQFF.